This TCR beta chain was found in a study of blood T cell repertoires in COVID-19. Whole-study context: Donors in the United States, Italy and Spain gave samples during acute or convalescent COVID-19. Sources were T cells, B-cell-depleted T cells, or PBMCs; the material itself was cDNA or gDNA.

Seattle participants joined during active infection and were tracked over time. The CDR3 is 16 residues long. Germline V gene sequence: CDR1 MGHDK, CDR2 SYGVNS. Trimming removed 4 bases at V and 1 base at J, with 14 bases between. Authors' data handling: Estimates of nucleated cell counts were drawn from the amplification of reference gene primers. Profiled with immunoSEQ multiplex PCR; TCRdb holds only in-frame clones, not every one. The V and J calls and clone size come from that table; D and trimming were worked out from the DNA. The table includes fewer than 200,000 clones, approximately 87% detected once.

This TCR derives from a woman in her seventies with COVID-19, enrolled during active disease. Material: peripheral blood. The chain carries TRBV25-1 and TRBJ1-5, with D perhaps matching TRBD1 (5 bases). The CDR3 bases are TGTGCCAGCAGTGGCCTTACAGGTGCGAGCAATCAGCCCCAGCATTTT. Its protein is CASSGLTGASNQPQHF.